This T cell receptor (beta chain) appears in the sequencing data of a study of Ad26.COV2.S vaccination and SARS-CoV-2 variants. This clone was seen more than once but under ten times. Regarding treatment: roughly 20 received Ad26.COV2.S at low or high dose, single or two shots; roughly 5 received placebo; per-sample allocation not given. Repertoires come from day 63 after the first vaccine or placebo injection. Assay: immunoSEQ multiplex PCR; the TCRdb copy retains only in-frame clones and omits some. The sample records hundreds of thousands of clones, 75% to 90% being singletons. The clonotype comes from a person between 18 and 65 years old who received the Ad26.COV2.S COVID-19 vaccine or a placebo. Specimen: peripheral blood, collected in a trial of Ad26.COV2.S vaccine versus placebo.

CDR3 amino acids: CSVNRGSGQPQHF. The CDR3 DNA reads TGCAGCGTTAATAGGGGGTCGGGTCAGCCCCAGCATTTT. V usage is TRBV29-1 and J usage is TRBJ1-5, with D possibly TRBD1 on 6 matching bases. V shed 5 bases and J shed 6 bases, with 14 bases lying between them. CDR1 SQVTM and CDR2 ANQGSEA come from the germline V gene. The CDR3 runs to 13 residues.